This TCR beta chain was sequenced for a study of blood T cell repertoires in COVID-19. About the study: Both acute and convalescent COVID-19 samples were obtained from the United States, Italy and Spain. T cells, B-cell-depleted T cells, or PBMCs provided the cDNA or gDNA that served as material.

In the original workflow: Amplifying reference gene primers gave estimates of nucleated cell counts. Repertoires were generated with immunoSEQ multiplex PCR, while TCRdb's copy carries only in-frame clones and drops some. That table furnishes V, J and clone size, whereas the DNA furnished D and trimming. The sample shows over 600,000 clones, 90% of them seen only once. The sequence came from a woman aged 18-29 years with acute or convalescent COVID-19. Sequenced material: peripheral blood.

The CDR3 nucleotides are TGTGCCAGCAGTCGGGACAGGGTGAACGGCTACACCTTC. Translating gives CASSRDRVNGYTF. The chain employs TRBV6-5 and TRBJ1-2, with 9 bases aligning to TRBD1. V was pared by 5 bases and J by 8 bases, with 6 bases of the junction left unmatched. The length of the CDR3 is 13 residues. CDR1 and CDR2 from the germline V gene are MNHEY and SVGAGI.